This T cell receptor beta chain is from a study of shared clonotypes between healthy human individuals (dated by TCRdb to the early 2020s). Regarding the complete study: Three men and a couple of women, aged 18 to 49 years, made up the cohort. For each donor, three plates each were used for CD4 naive and CD4 memory, two plates were used for CD8 naive, and one plate was used for CD8 memory. Blood TCR repertoires of roughly five healthy adults were deeply sequenced to estimate repertoire size and the extent of clonotype sharing between individuals. To increase sequencing depth and limit assay-specific biases, TCR repertoire library preparation and sequencing were carried out by different laboratories using diverse techniques. Each donor's leukapheresis produced roughly between roughly 0.85 and 9 billion PBMCs.

Note on this clone: Its antigen remains undetermined. The input lacks base qualities; no much larger clone sits a single base away.

General conclusions and limits of the study: About 4.5% of naive CD4, 3.5% of naive CD8, 2.3% of memory CD4, and over 0.35% of memory CD8 clonotypes were shared across a few donors. Estimated clonotype richness was generally larger for naive than for memory subsets. Rarefaction of sorted-subset datasets indicated incomplete sequencing despite the large sequencing depth. Because the study included a small number of donors, the genetic and exposure-history diversity represented was limited. Pairwise subsampling led to the expectation that sequencing depth would affect the degree of clonotype sharing among donors. Compared with non-shared clonotypes, the clonotypes found in all four sorted-subset donors had higher generation probabilities. Sampling was restricted to blood, and TCR repertoires in tissue are likely to differ from TCR repertoires in blood.

TCR CDR3 regions were amplified from genomic DNA by multiplex PCR using the deep immunoSEQ assay. Extracted genomic DNA from each cell subset was distributed evenly across all wells of several immunoSEQ 96-well plates, and each plate was treated as a replicate. Each replicate PCR for sorted subsets received roughly 0.2 ug genomic DNA, equal to tens of thousands of T cell genomes. Purified libraries were quantified with a Qubit 3.0 fluorometer, sized on a Bioanalyzer 2100, and re-quantified with the KAPA Library Quantification kit. Each immunoSEQ 96-well plate was sequenced on its own single-read 150-cycle Illumina NextSeq 550 flow cell. As for how the authors treated the data: Because the immunoSEQ output included only junctional sequences and no quality scores, the filtering could not be the same as the filtering used for full-length reads. To assign V/J genes and CDR3, sequences were annotated using PyIR, a Python wrapper for IgBLAST v1.9, with IMGT germline references. Any read was removed if the V/J assignment was weak (E-value above 1e-6), the CDR3 was missing, or the read contained stop codons, out-of-frame junctions, or ambiguous translated residues. V3J clonotypes were defined as sequences sharing an identical inferred V gene, J gene, and CDR3 amino acid sequence. The percentage overlap between two repertoires was calculated by dividing the number of shared unique clonotypes by the size of the smaller repertoire. Repertoire richness was assessed with RTK rarefaction, the Chao1 estimator, and Recon v2.1 estimates of unobserved clonotypes. Generation probabilities for all TCRbeta clonotypes obtained by the gDNA method from a handful of donors were computed using OLGA. TCRdb mirrors the immuneACCESS table, restricted to in-frame sequences. Some clones are absent from its copies; in checked studies, under half trace to an unresolved V gene, and the reason for the others is unknown. V and J calls and clone size are copied from that table; D and trimming were computed from the DNA. The sample table lists about a million clones, approximately 80% of them with a count of one. The ten largest clones represent nearly 1.5% of the sample.

The CDR3 numbers 13 residues from cysteine through phenylalanine. Just the 39-base CDR3 DNA is kept, in frame starting at base 1. The CDR1 and CDR2 encoded by the germline V gene are SGHRS and YFSETQ. Trimming takes 3 bases from V and 7 bases from J, and the germline ends sit 11 bases apart. Healthy HIV-negative adults with no recently reported acute infections or vaccinations were included as donors. Every donor was a Caucasian adult living in Nashville, Tennessee, USA. Magnetic negative selection was used to enrich CD4+ T cells, after which naive cells were positively selected on CD45RA and the negative fraction became the memory subset. After blood collection by leukapheresis, PBMCs were isolated using Ficoll-Histopaque density gradient centrifugation and then cryopreserved in the vapor phase of liquid nitrogen. Purity and quantity of every magnetically sorted T cell population were checked by analytical flow cytometry. Genomic DNA was isolated from each sorted fraction and quantified by UV absorbance on a Nanodrop 2000c.

The TCR comes from a man aged 18 to 30 in good health. Sequenced material: memory CD4+ T cells sorted from blood. What the cell subset or site label conveys for this sample: CD45RA-negative fraction. This sequence uses TRBV5-1 and TRBJ2-1, with the D segment possibly TRBD1 or TRBD2, each aligning over 6 bases. The base sequence is TGCGCCAGCAGCTGGAGGGGGGCTAATGAGCAGTTCTTC. Translation gives CASSWRGANEQFF.